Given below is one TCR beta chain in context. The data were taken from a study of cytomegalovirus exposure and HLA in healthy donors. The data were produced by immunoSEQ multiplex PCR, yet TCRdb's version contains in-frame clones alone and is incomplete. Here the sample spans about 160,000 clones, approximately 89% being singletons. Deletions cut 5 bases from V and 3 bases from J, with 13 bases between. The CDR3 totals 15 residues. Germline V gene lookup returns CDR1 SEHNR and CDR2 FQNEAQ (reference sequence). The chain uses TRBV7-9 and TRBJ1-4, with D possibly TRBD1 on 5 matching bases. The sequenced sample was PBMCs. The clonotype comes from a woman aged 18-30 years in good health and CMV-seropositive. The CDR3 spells CASSPLDTSNEKLFF. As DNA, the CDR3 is TGTGCCAGCAGCCCCTTGGACACATCTAATGAAAAACTGTTTTTT.